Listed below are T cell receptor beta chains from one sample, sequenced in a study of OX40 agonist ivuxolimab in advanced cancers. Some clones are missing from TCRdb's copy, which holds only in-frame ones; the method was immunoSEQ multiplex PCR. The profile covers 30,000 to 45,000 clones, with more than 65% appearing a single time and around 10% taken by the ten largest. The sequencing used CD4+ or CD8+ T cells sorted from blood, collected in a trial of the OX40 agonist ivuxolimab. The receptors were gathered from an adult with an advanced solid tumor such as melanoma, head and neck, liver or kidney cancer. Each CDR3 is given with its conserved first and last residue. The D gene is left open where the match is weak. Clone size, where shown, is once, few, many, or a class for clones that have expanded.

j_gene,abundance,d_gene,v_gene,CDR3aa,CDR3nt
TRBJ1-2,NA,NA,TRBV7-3,CASSLDGNYGYTF,TGTGCCAGCAGCTTAGATGGAAACTATGGCTACACCTTC
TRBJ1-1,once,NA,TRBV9,CASSARLNTEAFF,TGTGCCAGCAGCGCAAGACTGAACACTGAAGCTTTCTTT
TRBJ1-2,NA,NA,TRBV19,CASKDTRYYGYTF,TGTGCCAGTAAAGACACCCGGTACTATGGCTACACCTTC
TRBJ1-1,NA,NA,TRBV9,CASSLGGATEAFF,TGTGCCAGCAGCCTCGGGGGGGCCACTGAAGCTTTCTTT
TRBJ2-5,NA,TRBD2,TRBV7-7,CASSLAGLAGWETQYF,TGTGCCAGCAGCTTAGCGGGACTAGCGGGGTGGGAGACCCAGTACTTC
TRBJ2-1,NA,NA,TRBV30,CVWRDYNEQFF,TGTGTCTGGAGGGATTACAATGAGCAGTTCTTC
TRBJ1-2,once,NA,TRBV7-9,CASSLDPRIQPPSNYGYTF,TGTGCCAGCAGCTTAGATCCCAGGATCCAACCCCCTTCTAACTATGGCTACACCTTC
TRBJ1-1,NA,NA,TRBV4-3,CASSPPIVF,TGCGCCAGCAGCCCCCCCATAGTCTTT
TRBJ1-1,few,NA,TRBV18,CASSPFGGNTEAFF,TGTGCCAGCTCACCATTCGGGGGGAACACTGAAGCTTTCTTT
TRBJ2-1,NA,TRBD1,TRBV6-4,CASSERQGSYNEQFF,TGTGCCAGCAGTGAACGACAGGGGAGCTACAATGAGCAGTTCTTC
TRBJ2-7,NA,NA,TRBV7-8,CASSLGPSSYEQYF,TGTGCCAGCAGCTTAGGTCCCAGCTCCTACGAGCAGTACTTC
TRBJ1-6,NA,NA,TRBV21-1,CASDRTARAPLHF,TGTGCCAGCGATCGGACAGCGCGGGCACCCCTCCACTTT
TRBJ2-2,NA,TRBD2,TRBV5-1,CASSSAGGPFTGELFF,TGCGCCAGCAGCTCAGCGGGGGGGCCGTTCACCGGGGAGCTGTTTTTT
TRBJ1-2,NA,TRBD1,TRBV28,CASRPQGAIYGYTF,TGTGCCAGCAGACCCCAGGGGGCGATCTATGGCTACACCTTC
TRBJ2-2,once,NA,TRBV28,CASTLEGNTGELFF,TGTGCCAGCACCCTGGAAGGGAACACCGGGGAGCTGTTTTTT
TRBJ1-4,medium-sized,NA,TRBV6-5,CASQNRATNEKLFF,TGTGCCAGCCAGAACAGGGCAACTAATGAAAAACTGTTTTTT
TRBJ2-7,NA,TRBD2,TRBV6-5,CASSSGGSTYEQYF,TGTGCCAGCAGCAGCGGGGGCTCTACCTACGAGCAGTATTTC
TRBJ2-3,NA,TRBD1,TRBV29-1,CSVEGTGVTDTQYF,TGCAGCGTTGAGGGGACAGGGGTCACAGATACGCAGTATTTT
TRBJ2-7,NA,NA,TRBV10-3,CAISTGFYEQYF,TGTGCCATCAGCACGGGCTTCTACGAGCAGTACTTC
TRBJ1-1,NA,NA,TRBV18,CASFPGSGTTEAFF,TGTGCCAGCTTTCCCGGGTCGGGGACCACTGAAGCTTTCTTT
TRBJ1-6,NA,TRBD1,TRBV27,CASSLTGQWALHF,TGTGCCAGCAGTTTGACAGGGCAATGGGCCCTCCACTTT
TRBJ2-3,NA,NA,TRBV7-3,CASSWGAADTQYF,TGTGCCAGCAGCTGGGGCGCCGCAGATACGCAGTATTTT